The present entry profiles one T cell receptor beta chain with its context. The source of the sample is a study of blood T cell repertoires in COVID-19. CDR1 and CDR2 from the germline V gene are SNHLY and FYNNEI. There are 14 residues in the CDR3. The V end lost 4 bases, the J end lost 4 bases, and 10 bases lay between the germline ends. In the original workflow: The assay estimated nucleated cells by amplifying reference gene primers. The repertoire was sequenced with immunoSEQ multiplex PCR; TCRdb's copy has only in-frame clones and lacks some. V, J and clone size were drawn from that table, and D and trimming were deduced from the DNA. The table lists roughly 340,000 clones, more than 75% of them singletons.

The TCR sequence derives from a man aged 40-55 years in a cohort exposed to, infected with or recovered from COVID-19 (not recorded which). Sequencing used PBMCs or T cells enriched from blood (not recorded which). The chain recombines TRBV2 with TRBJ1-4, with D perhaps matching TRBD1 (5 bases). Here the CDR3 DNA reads TGTGCCAGCAGTGGGGGACTAAGTAATGAAAAACTGTTTTTT. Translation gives CASSGGLSNEKLFF.